The rows below give T cell receptor beta chains drawn from one sample of a study of post-analysis software for immune sequencing data. TCRdb fed the PCR reads into MiXCR, producing one record per CDR3 protein. The repertoire includes about 820,000 distinct CDR3 sequences, under 70% of them detected once, and approximately 4.4% sits in the top ten. The sample comprised blood. The receptor set was obtained from a girl between 10 and 17 years old with multiple sclerosis. CDR3s leave out the opening cysteine and the closing phenylalanine or tryptophan. Each record gives: V gene, CDR3 length, CDR3 protein.

>TRBV7-9|13
ASSKASLPYNEQF
>TRBV27|13
ASSKTSAQSYEQY
>TRBV29-1|11
SVRDSPNYGYT
>TRBV5-4|10
ASSIYSYEQY
>TRBV25-1|9
ASSEGRSQY
>TRBV7-2|10
ASSLRIFEAF
>TRBV12-5|15
ASGLSGSGRFSYEQY
>TRBV6-5|13
ASTARLPSHYGYT
>TRBV3-1|16
ASSQDVATVQFNYGYT
>TRBV5-8|13
ASSSGLAGHRAQY
>TRBV20-1|12
SASGLSAQNIQY
>TRBV12-3/TRBV12-4|12
ASRRSDSSYEQY
>TRBV20-1|12
SAGTSGHYNEQF
>TRBV15|13
ATSRSLLSNQPQH
>TRBV13|12
ASSRNRAGEGYT
>TRBV5-5|13
ASSLLGAGTGELF
>TRBV20-1|11
SARLASAYEQY
>TRBV20-1|15
SARIERGAGISYEQY
>TRBV7-6|14
ASSATSGVYTDTQY
>TRBV4-1|12
ASGLQGYHEKLF
>TRBV7-9|16
ASSLSRPGISGANVLT
>TRBV7-2|13
ASSFSGLTNSPLH
>TRBV15|12
ATSRVGGYYEQY
>TRBV28|14
ASTSIGAVDTYGYT
>TRBV29-1|11
SAGVDRAREQY
>TRBV20-1|12
SAYSGTLNTEAF
>TRBV20-1|11
SSRLAGGQEQY
>TRBV6-5|14
ASSYSQQGDSYEQY
>TRBV7-9|14
ASSITRDRHTYEQY
>TRBV12-3/TRBV12-4|12
ASRPGDYAYEQY
>TRBV20-1|12
SARALGQGTEAF
>TRBV29-1|10
SPWGTSYEQY
>TRBV7-8|12
ASSLVGAHNEQF
>TRBV10-3|12
ASQGRSLNTEAF
>TRBV10-3|11
AISAVGTDTQY
>TRBV10-3|13
AIRRTSGSYNEQF